The 9 T cell receptor beta chains below come from one sample, sequenced in a study of cytomegalovirus exposure and HLA in healthy donors. With 60 Vbeta and 13 Jbeta primers, the PCR was carried out. The data were produced by immunoSEQ multiplex PCR, yet TCRdb's version contains in-frame clones alone and is incomplete. Among 75,000 to 90,000 clones listed, about 77% were seen once. The source material was PBMCs. These receptors all stem from a man over 45 in good health and CMV-seronegative.

The CDR3 nucleotides read TGTGCCATCAGTGAGAGCGGGTACGAGCAGTACTTC. Translated: CAISESGYEQYF. This chain links TRBV10-3 with TRBJ2-7; D might be TRBD2 (6 bases). V lost 2 bases to trimming and J lost 4 bases, with 6 bases between them. Germline V gives CDR1 ENHRY, CDR2 SYGVKD. The CDR3 loop spans 12 amino acids.

J is TRBJ2-5 and V is TRBV28, with TRBD1 matching over 11 bases. The CDR3 extends over 15 amino acids. Germline CDR1 MDHEN, CDR2 SYDVKM. Trimming cost V 5 bases and J 5 bases; bases outside gene matches: 7. The DNA of the CDR3 is TGTGCCAGCAGTACCCGGACAGGGGGCGTTGAGACCCAGTACTTC. It codes for CASSTRTGGVETQYF.

The CDR3 loop is CASSGSPGQGLVVTLHF. The DNA of the CDR3 is TGTGCCAGCAGTGGCTCCCCGGGACAGGGGTTGGTAGTCACCCTCCACTTT. J is TRBJ1-6 and V is TRBV2; the match to TRBD1 covers 10 bases. V lost 4 bases and J lost 14; bases outside the gene matches: 17. Germline-derived CDR1 and CDR2 are SNHLY and FYNNEI. The CDR3 has 17 amino acids.

The chain employs TRBV6-1 and TRBJ1-2; 8 bases match TRBD1. CDR3 length equals 12 residues. Germline V gene lookup returns CDR1 MNHNS and CDR2 SASEGT. J gave up 7 bases and V 5 bases, and 3 bases lay outside the gene matches. The CDR3 nucleotides read TGTGCCAGCAGTACACAGGGGGGTGGCTACACCTTC. Amino acids: CASSTQGGGYTF.

This clone was counted between two and nine times. V usage is TRBV6-5 and J usage is TRBJ1-6; maybe TRBD1 (6 bases). The CDR3 loop spans 15 amino acids. The germline V gene encodes CDR1 MNHEY and CDR2 SVGAGI. V lost 9 bases, J lost 8 bases, and 20 bases lay in between. The CDR3 spells CASRTSHRAHSPLHF. CDR3 nucleotide sequence: TGTGCCAGTCGAACCAGCCACAGGGCGCATTCACCCCTCCACTTT.

The chain joins TRBV6-5 to TRBJ1-2; 8 nucleotides line up with TRBD1. Germline values: CDR1 MNHEY, CDR2 SVGAGI. The junction had 12 bases not matched to a gene; V was cut back by 4 bases and J by 8 bases. The CDR3 has 15 amino acids. The CDR3 sequence: CASSSFRTGISGYTF. The CDR3 nucleotides are TGTGCCAGCAGTTCCTTCCGGACAGGGATTTCGGGCTACACCTTC.

The chain uses TRBV5-1 and TRBJ1-1; the D gene is possibly TRBD1 (5 bases). The V and J ends lost 0 bases and 0 bases respectively, with 12 bases between them. The CDR3 covers 16 residues. CDR1 and CDR2 from the germline V gene are SGHRS and YFSETQ. The DNA for the CDR3 is TGCGCCAGCAGCTTGGATCCAGGGTTTATGAACACTGAAGCTTTCTTT. Its protein product is CASSLDPGFMNTEAFF.

The table lists this clone with a few counts. The chain is built from TRBV4-1 and TRBJ2-7; 7 nucleotides line up with TRBD1. Germline V gives CDR1 MGHRA, CDR2 YSYEKL. The CDR3 runs to 14 residues. The V gene end was trimmed by 4 bases and the J gene end by 2 bases; junction bases not matched to a gene: 5. The CDR3 reads CASSLRQGPYEQYF. As DNA, the CDR3 is TGCGCCAGCAGCCTGAGACAGGGACCCTACGAGCAGTACTTC.

V usage is TRBV6-5 and J usage is TRBJ2-1; unclear D gene. Germline CDR1 MNHEY, CDR2 SVGAGI. Deletions cut 8 bases from V and 8 bases from J, with 10 bases between. The CDR3 consists of 11 residues. CDR3: CASRTSYEQFF. The CDR3 bases are TGTGCCAGCCGAACTTCCTATGAGCAGTTCTTC.